The rows below give T cell receptor beta chains drawn from one sample of a study of shared clonotypes between healthy human individuals. The repertoire was sequenced with immunoSEQ multiplex PCR; TCRdb's copy has only in-frame clones and lacks some. Among nearly 2 million clones listed, roughly 95% were seen once. Sequenced sample: naive CD8+ T cells sorted from blood. These receptors all stem from a man younger than 35 in good health. Each CDR3 is given with its conserved first and last residue. A D gene is named only where the DNA matches it firmly. Clone size appears in some rows only: once, few, many, or a class for an expanded clone.

size: NA; D: TRBD2; V: TRBV4-1; J: TRBJ2-7; CDR3: CASSHGGLAGGPYEQYF; DNA: TGCGCCAGCAGCCACGGCGGACTAGCGGGAGGGCCCTACGAGCAGTACTTC
size: NA; D: NA; V: TRBV30; J: TRBJ2-7; CDR3: CAWSVQKSGNEQYF; DNA: TGTGCCTGGAGTGTACAAAAATCGGGAAACGAGCAGTACTTC
size: NA; D: NA; V: TRBV9; J: TRBJ1-3; CDR3: CASSKGDGSGNTIYF; DNA: TGTGCCAGCAGTAAGGGGGACGGCTCTGGAAACACCATATATTTT
size: NA; D: NA; V: TRBV5-6; J: TRBJ1-5; CDR3: CASSFWDQPQHF; DNA: TGTGCCAGCAGCTTTTGGGATCAGCCCCAGCATTTT
size: NA; D: NA; V: TRBV5-1; J: TRBJ2-5; CDR3: CASSSHYRVVQETQYF; DNA: TGCGCCAGCAGCTCACACTACCGGGTCGTACAAGAGACCCAGTACTTC
size: NA; D: TRBD1; V: TRBV6-1; J: TRBJ2-7; CDR3: CASITGGIEQYF; DNA: TGTGCCAGTATCACAGGGGGCATCGAGCAGTACTTC
size: NA; D: NA; V: TRBV29-1; J: TRBJ1-1; CDR3: CSVETAEAFF; DNA: TGCAGCGTTGAGACGGCTGAAGCTTTCTTT
size: NA; D: NA; V: TRBV2; J: TRBJ2-3; CDR3: CASSAGDTQYF; DNA: TGTGCCAGCAGTGCGGGAGATACGCAGTATTTT
size: once; D: TRBD1; V: TRBV4-1; J: TRBJ2-1; CDR3: CASSQGWGQGAFEQFF; DNA: TGCGCCAGCAGCCAAGGATGGGGACAGGGGGCTTTTGAGCAGTTCTTC
size: NA; D: NA; V: TRBV7-2; J: TRBJ1-4; CDR3: CASRGRGMANEKLFF; DNA: TGTGCCAGCAGGGGAAGAGGGATGGCTAATGAAAAACTGTTTTTT
size: NA; D: NA; V: TRBV28; J: TRBJ1-6; CDR3: CASMVRGRGSSYNSPLHF; DNA: TGTGCCAGCATGGTGCGGGGGAGAGGCTCCTCCTATAATTCACCCCTCCACTTT